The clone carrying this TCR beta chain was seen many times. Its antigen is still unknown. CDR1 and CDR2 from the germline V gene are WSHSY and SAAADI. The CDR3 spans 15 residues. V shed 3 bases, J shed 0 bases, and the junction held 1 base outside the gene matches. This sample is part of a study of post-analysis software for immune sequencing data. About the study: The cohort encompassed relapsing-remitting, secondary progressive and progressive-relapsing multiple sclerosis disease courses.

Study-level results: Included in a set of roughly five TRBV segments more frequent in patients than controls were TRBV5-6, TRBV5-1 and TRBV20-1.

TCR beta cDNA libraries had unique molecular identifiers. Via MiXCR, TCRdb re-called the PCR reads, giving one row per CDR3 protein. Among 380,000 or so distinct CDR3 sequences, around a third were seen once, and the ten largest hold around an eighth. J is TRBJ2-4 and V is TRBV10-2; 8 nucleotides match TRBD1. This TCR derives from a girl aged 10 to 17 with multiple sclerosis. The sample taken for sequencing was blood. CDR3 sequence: CASSDRGRAKNIQYF. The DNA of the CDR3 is TGCGCCAGCAGTGACAGGGGGCGAGCCAAAAACATTCAGTACTTC.